The 2 T cell receptor beta chains given below trace back to one sample, sequenced in a study of blood T cell repertoires in COVID-19. Here immunoSEQ multiplex PCR was the method, and the copy in TCRdb shows in-frame clones only, minus some. This sample carries nearly 95,000 clones, about nine tenths of them seen once, and the ten largest clones take 4.5% to 5%. Sequencing was carried out using peripheral blood. The source of these receptors is a woman older than 75 with acute or convalescent COVID-19.

The V gene is TRBV21-1, the J gene TRBJ2-2; TRBD1 is the table's D call, not checked against the DNA. TRBV21-1 is recorded as a pseudogene. The CDR3 is 18 amino acids. CDR3 sequence reads: CASSWNFTGGEDTGELFF. In DNA form, the CDR3 reads TGTGCCAGCAGCTGGAACTTCACAGGGGGTGAGGACACCGGGGAGCTGTTTTTT.

J is TRBJ2-1 and V is TRBV10-3; TRBD1 is a possible D gene (6 bases). CDR1 ENHRY and CDR2 SYGVKD come from the germline V gene. The CDR3 is 14 amino acids. V was cut by 2 bases and J by 9 bases, with 14 bases left in between. CDR3 residues: CAISEDGGRVEQFF. CDR3 in DNA: TGTGCCATCAGTGAGGATGGGGGCAGGGTTGAGCAGTTCTTC.